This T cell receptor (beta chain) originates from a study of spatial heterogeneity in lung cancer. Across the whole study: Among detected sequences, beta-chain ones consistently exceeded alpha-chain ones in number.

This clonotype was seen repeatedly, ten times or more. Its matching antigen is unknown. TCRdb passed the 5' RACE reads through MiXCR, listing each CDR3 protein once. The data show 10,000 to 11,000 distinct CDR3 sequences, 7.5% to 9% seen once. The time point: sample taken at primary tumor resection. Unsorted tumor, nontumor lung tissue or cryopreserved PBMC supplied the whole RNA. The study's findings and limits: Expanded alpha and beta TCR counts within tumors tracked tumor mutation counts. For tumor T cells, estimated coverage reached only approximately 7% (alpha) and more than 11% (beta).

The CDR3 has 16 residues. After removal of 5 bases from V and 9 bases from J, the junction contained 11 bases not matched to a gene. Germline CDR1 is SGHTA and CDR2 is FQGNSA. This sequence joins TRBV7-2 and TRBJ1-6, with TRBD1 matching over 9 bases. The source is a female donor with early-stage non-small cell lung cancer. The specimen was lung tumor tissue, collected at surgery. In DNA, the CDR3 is TGTGCCAGCAGCACTGAACCGGGACAGGGTGGTTCACCCCTCCACTTT. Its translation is CASSTEPGQGGSPLHF.